Included here is one T cell receptor beta chain sequence, with context. No cognate antigen has been identified for it. Base qualities are not recorded, but no much larger clone differs from it by a single base. CDR1 and CDR2 are read off the germline V gene (reference sequence) as SEHNR and FQNEAQ. V loses 4 bases of germline sequence and J loses 0 bases, and the interval between the two ends is 9 bases. The CDR3, from cysteine to phenylalanine, totals 14 residues. CDR3 DNA is the only sequence kept; it has 42 bases, read in frame from the first base. Separate from the approximately 730-subject first cohort, the validation cohort of 120 subjects was the group to which the donors belonged. This entry belongs to a study of cytomegalovirus exposure and HLA in healthy donors (dated by TCRdb to the late 2010s). About the full investigation: The roughly 650 repertoires of the first cohort and the 95 to 150 validation repertoires were produced on the same platform, according to a later analysis. To predict cytomegalovirus infection status, the study brought together high-throughput TCR immunosequencing, statistical association of individual TCRs with disease status, and machine learning. The study aimed to test whether signatures of past pathogen exposure could be identified by cataloging public T cell receptors. Along with the roughly 700-subject first cohort, a separate validation cohort of over a hundred different subjects was used. On the study overall, not on this receptor specifically: In vitro tests confirmed that a few of the cytomegalovirus-associated TCR beta chains recognize cytomegalovirus antigens. The classifier was reported to diagnose cytomegalovirus status with high specificity and sensitivity in both the original cohort and the validation cohort. Across donors, most TCR sequences were observed very rarely, whereas some public TCRs were present in many individuals. The study listed 150 to 200 TCR beta chains as associated with cytomegalovirus. The authors suggested that the approach could potentially be generalized to other disease states and immunological phenotypes. A later analysis found that TCRs clustered in the first cohort also tended to co-occur in the roughly 120 validation repertoires, with 90% to 95% of cluster scores above 0. A later analysis lacked HLA typing for the validation cohort, so it scored co-occurrence in that cohort across all 120 repertoires.

The method was the immunoSEQ multiplex PCR assay. Concerning the study's data processing: To diagnose cytomegalovirus status from the catalog of TCR beta chain sequences, a statistical classification framework was built. The source is immuneACCESS, and TCRdb retained only in-frame sequences with V and J called. Part of the clones is not carried over; for the studies checked, unresolved V genes explain less than half of this, and the remainder is unexplained. That table is the source of V, J and clone size, and D and trimming were worked out from the DNA. Here the sample has 240,000 or so clones; about 86% occur a single time. The top ten clones comprise 1% to 1.5% of the sample.

Sequenced: PBMCs. The chain employs TRBV7-9 and TRBJ1-2; matching of 5 bases hints at TRBD1 as the D gene. The clonotype originates from a young woman in good health and CMV-seropositive. The bases are TGTGCCAGCAGCTCGACAGAGTCTAACTATGGCTACACCTTC. Translated, it gives CASSSTESNYGYTF.